These T cell receptor beta chains were read from a single sample in a study of blood T cell repertoires in COVID-19. TCRdb's table, derived via immunoSEQ multiplex PCR, lists solely in-frame clones and lacks some. The sample includes fewer than 600,000 clones, around 87% of them seen just once. Sequenced material: PBMCs or T cells enriched from blood (not recorded which). The source of these receptors is a woman aged 40-49 years who had recovered from COVID-19. Both conserved end residues are part of each CDR3. Each record gives: J gene, D gene, V gene, clone size, CDR3 protein, CDR3 DNA. D genes are given only for firm matches. For some rows the clone size is stated as once, few or many, or as a class when expanded; others skip it.

J gene: TRBJ1-1; D gene: TRBD1; V gene: TRBV27; clone size: -; CDR3 protein: CASSTFLGGEAFF; CDR3 DNA: TGTGCCAGCAGTACCTTTTTAGGGGGCGAAGCTTTCTTT
J gene: TRBJ2-3; D gene: -; V gene: TRBV19; clone size: -; CDR3 protein: CASSIEPGKQYF; CDR3 DNA: TGTGCCAGTAGTATAGAGCCGGGAAAGCAGTATTTT
J gene: TRBJ2-4; D gene: -; V gene: TRBV6-5; clone size: -; CDR3 protein: CASRNTGTKNIQYF; CDR3 DNA: TGTGCCAGCAGGAATACCGGGACCAAAAACATTCAGTACTTC
J gene: TRBJ2-1; D gene: -; V gene: TRBV18; clone size: -; CDR3 protein: CASSPSLGDNEQFF; CDR3 DNA: TGTGCCAGCTCACCCTCCCTAGGAGACAATGAGCAGTTCTTC
J gene: TRBJ1-2; D gene: -; V gene: TRBV3-1/TRBV3-2; clone size: -; CDR3 protein: CASSQDSRNYGYTF; CDR3 DNA: TGTGCCAGCAGCCAAGATTCCAGGAACTATGGCTACACCTTC
J gene: TRBJ1-1; D gene: TRBD1; V gene: TRBV3-1/TRBV3-2; clone size: -; CDR3 protein: CASSQGRAGTGLLNTEAFF; CDR3 DNA: TGTGCCAGCAGCCAAGGGAGGGCCGGGACAGGCTTACTAAACACTGAAGCTTTCTTT
J gene: TRBJ1-1; D gene: -; V gene: TRBV10-1; clone size: few; CDR3 protein: CASSRGILYEAFF; CDR3 DNA: TGCGCCAGCAGTCGGGGGATCTTATATGAAGCTTTCTTT
J gene: TRBJ1-1; D gene: -; V gene: TRBV29-1; clone size: -; CDR3 protein: CSVGWTEQNTEAFF; CDR3 DNA: TGCAGCGTAGGCTGGACAGAACAGAACACTGAAGCTTTCTTT
J gene: TRBJ2-6; D gene: -; V gene: TRBV19; clone size: -; CDR3 protein: CATGDSGANVLTF; CDR3 DNA: TGTGCCACCGGAGACTCTGGGGCCAACGTCCTGACTTTC
J gene: TRBJ2-1; D gene: TRBD2; V gene: TRBV27; clone size: -; CDR3 protein: CASSLQSGRRRSYNEQFF; CDR3 DNA: TGTGCCAGCAGTTTGCAATCCGGGAGGCGGCGCTCCTACAATGAGCAGTTCTTC
J gene: TRBJ2-1; D gene: TRBD2; V gene: TRBV7-2; clone size: -; CDR3 protein: CASSQTSGSPYEQFF; CDR3 DNA: TGTGCCAGCAGTCAGACTAGCGGGAGTCCTTATGAGCAGTTCTTC
J gene: TRBJ2-1; D gene: TRBD2; V gene: TRBV5-4; clone size: -; CDR3 protein: CASSLGREGGNEQFF; CDR3 DNA: TGTGCCAGCAGCTTGGGGCGGGAGGGTGGAAATGAGCAGTTCTTC
J gene: TRBJ2-2; D gene: -; V gene: TRBV24-1; clone size: -; CDR3 protein: CATSVDTGELFF; CDR3 DNA: TGTGCCACCAGTGTAGACACCGGGGAGCTGTTTTTT
J gene: TRBJ1-1; D gene: TRBD1; V gene: TRBV6-5; clone size: -; CDR3 protein: CASSYWTGEGTEAFF; CDR3 DNA: TGTGCCAGCAGTTACTGGACAGGGGAAGGTACTGAAGCTTTCTTT
J gene: TRBJ2-1; D gene: TRBD2; V gene: TRBV7-9; clone size: -; CDR3 protein: CASSPLAGVPYNEQFF; CDR3 DNA: TGTGCCAGCAGCCCGTTAGCGGGAGTACCCTACAATGAGCAGTTCTTC
J gene: TRBJ2-7; D gene: -; V gene: TRBV4-2; clone size: -; CDR3 protein: CASSRPGSKLYEQYF; CDR3 DNA: TGTGCCAGCAGCCGACCGGGATCGAAGCTTTACGAGCAGTACTTC
J gene: TRBJ2-7; D gene: TRBD2; V gene: TRBV7-2; clone size: -; CDR3 protein: CASSVQREGLEQYF; CDR3 DNA: TGTGCCAGCAGCGTACAGCGGGAGGGTCTCGAGCAGTACTTC
J gene: TRBJ2-3; D gene: TRBD2; V gene: TRBV10-3; clone size: once; CDR3 protein: CAIKPTSGSSDTQYF; CDR3 DNA: TGTGCCATCAAACCTACTAGCGGGAGCTCAGATACGCAGTATTTT
J gene: TRBJ1-1; D gene: -; V gene: TRBV6-5; clone size: -; CDR3 protein: CASSNLNRVNTEAFF; CDR3 DNA: TGTGCCAGCAGTAATCTTAACAGGGTGAACACTGAAGCTTTCTTT
J gene: TRBJ2-3; D gene: TRBD2; V gene: TRBV4-2; clone size: -; CDR3 protein: CASSQDKGTKREGPTDTQYF; CDR3 DNA: TGTGCCAGCAGCCAAGATAAGGGCACGAAGCGGGAAGGCCCCACAGATACGCAGTATTTT
J gene: TRBJ1-1; D gene: -; V gene: TRBV15; clone size: -; CDR3 protein: CATSRPKGGRGNTEAFF; CDR3 DNA: TGTGCCACCAGCAGGCCCAAGGGGGGGCGAGGGAACACTGAAGCTTTCTTT
J gene: TRBJ1-1; D gene: -; V gene: TRBV10-1; clone size: -; CDR3 protein: CASSVNRNTEAFF; CDR3 DNA: TGCGCCAGCAGTGTCAACAGGAACACTGAAGCTTTCTTT
J gene: TRBJ1-6; D gene: -; V gene: TRBV5-1; clone size: -; CDR3 protein: CASSLVPDNSPLHF; CDR3 DNA: TGCGCCAGCAGCTTGGTGCCAGATAATTCACCCCTCCACTTT
J gene: TRBJ1-1; D gene: TRBD1; V gene: TRBV6-5; clone size: -; CDR3 protein: CASRPTGYRTEAFF; CDR3 DNA: TGTGCCAGCAGGCCGACAGGGTATCGCACTGAAGCTTTCTTT
J gene: TRBJ2-3; D gene: -; V gene: TRBV11-3; clone size: -; CDR3 protein: CASSLDRRERETDTQYF; CDR3 DNA: TGTGCCAGCAGCTTAGATCGGAGGGAAAGGGAAACAGATACGCAGTATTTT
J gene: TRBJ1-1; D gene: TRBD1; V gene: TRBV5-1; clone size: -; CDR3 protein: CASSVGQGFTEAFF; CDR3 DNA: TGCGCCAGCAGCGTGGGACAGGGGTTCACTGAAGCTTTCTTT
J gene: TRBJ2-7; D gene: -; V gene: TRBV6-5; clone size: -; CDR3 protein: CASRVRDEQYF; CDR3 DNA: TGTGCCAGCAGGGTTCGCGACGAGCAGTACTTC
J gene: TRBJ2-3; D gene: -; V gene: TRBV9; clone size: -; CDR3 protein: CASSMTHPGTDTQYF; CDR3 DNA: TGTGCCAGCAGCATGACTCACCCAGGCACAGATACGCAGTATTTT
J gene: TRBJ2-7; D gene: -; V gene: TRBV10-1; clone size: -; CDR3 protein: CASSDESSYEQYF; CDR3 DNA: TGCGCCAGCAGTGACGAGAGCTCCTACGAGCAGTACTTC
J gene: TRBJ1-2; D gene: TRBD1; V gene: TRBV15; clone size: -; CDR3 protein: CATSRVGTGRNYGYTF; CDR3 DNA: TGTGCCACCAGCAGAGTGGGGACAGGCCGAAACTATGGCTACACCTTC
J gene: TRBJ1-5; D gene: -; V gene: TRBV5-4; clone size: -; CDR3 protein: CASSFYGQPQHF; CDR3 DNA: TGTGCCAGCAGCTTTTACGGTCAGCCCCAGCATTTT
J gene: TRBJ1-6; D gene: -; V gene: TRBV5-1; clone size: once; CDR3 protein: CASSPADSPLHF; CDR3 DNA: TGCGCCAGCAGCCCCGCGGATTCACCCCTCCACTTT
J gene: TRBJ2-7; D gene: -; V gene: TRBV11-2; clone size: -; CDR3 protein: CASSLLAVYEQYF; CDR3 DNA: TGTGCCAGCAGCTTGTTAGCGGTGTACGAGCAGTACTTC
J gene: TRBJ2-1; D gene: -; V gene: TRBV7-9; clone size: -; CDR3 protein: CASSLFDSRNEQFF; CDR3 DNA: TGTGCCAGCAGCCTTTTTGATAGCCGAAATGAGCAGTTCTTC
J gene: TRBJ1-2; D gene: TRBD1; V gene: TRBV5-6; clone size: once; CDR3 protein: CASSLGGQGFNYGYTF; CDR3 DNA: TGTGCCAGCAGCTTGGGGGGACAGGGATTTAACTATGGCTACACCTTC
J gene: TRBJ1-4; D gene: TRBD1; V gene: TRBV7-2; clone size: -; CDR3 protein: CASSAGQGTFINEKLFF; CDR3 DNA: TGTGCCAGCAGCGCAGGACAGGGTACTTTTATTAATGAAAAACTGTTTTTT